The clone carrying this TCR beta chain was counted a few times. What it binds is not known. This CDR3 comprises 12 residues. In germline, CDR1 is SEHNR, CDR2 FQNEAQ (reference sequence). The V end lost 1 base, the J end lost 5 bases, and 3 bases lay between the germline ends. The data belong to a study of T-cell memory formation after mild COVID-19. The overall study: The study found TCR clusters largely donor specific.

TCRdb independently ran MiXCR on the 5' RACE reads; one entry per CDR3 protein. The table lists 100,000 to 130,000 distinct CDR3 sequences, 18% of them singletons. General study findings and limits: Most CD4+ clones that shrank were in CM and EM, while CD8+ ones turned up in EMRA.

This clonotype was obtained from a man aged 18 to 35 who had mild COVID-19 (a few samples of this study predate the infection). Cell type and time point are not known. The sample was PBMCs or a T cell subset sorted from them (not recorded which). The V call is TRBV7-9, the J call TRBJ2-1; D is ambiguous. The CDR3 here is CASSLDNNEQFF. The CDR3 DNA reads as TGTGCCAGCAGCTTAGACAACAATGAGCAGTTCTTC.